The present TCR beta chain was sequenced within a study of spatial heterogeneity in lung cancer. Overall study: In raw reads, more than 8.5 appearances on average were recorded for each unique TCR and UMI combination. General observations from the study: At tumor resection, ubiquitous expanded TCRs were detected in blood more often than later.

This CDR3 has 13 residues. V dropped 4 bases and J dropped 4 bases, with 10 bases sitting between them. From germline, CDR1 is SGHRS and CDR2 YFSETQ. TCRdb redid the calling of the 5' RACE reads with MiXCR, one entry per CDR3 protein. Here the sample spans about 23,000 distinct CDR3 sequences, 4% to 5% being singletons. Time point noted: sample taken at primary tumor resection. Whole RNA obtained from tumor, nontumor lung or frozen PBMC underwent sequencing without sorting. For this clonotype: Its antigen remains unknown.

The source material was PBMCs, sampled at surgery. The chain has TRBV5-1 and TRBJ2-3; D is possibly TRBD2 (6 bases). The clonotype originates from a male donor with early-stage non-small cell lung cancer. CDR3 sequence reads: CASSLGGADTQYF. Here the CDR3 DNA reads TGCGCCAGCAGCCTGGGAGGAGCAGATACGCAGTATTTT. The whole variable domain, remainder taken from reference TRBV5-1 and TRBJ2-3, is KAGVTQTPRYLIKTRGQQVTLSCSPISGHRSVSWYQQTPGQGLQFLFEYFSETQRNKGNFPGRFSGRQFSNSRSEMNVSTLELGDSALYLCASSLGGADTQYFGPGTRLTVL.